This is a list of T cell receptor beta chains from one sample in a study of T cell repertoires in cytomegalovirus infection. Each CDR3 protein gets one entry after TCRdb re-called the reads with MiXCR. This table holds approximately 750,000 distinct CDR3 sequences, 35% to 45% found once. The sample taken for sequencing was PBMCs. The receptors were sampled from a human donor in good health (CMV status not recorded). Some clones in this sample may be carry-over from other donors' samples. Both conserved end residues are part of each CDR3. The order of the fields is J gene, clone size, V gene, D gene, CDR3 DNA, CDR3 protein. A D gene is named only where the DNA matches it firmly. Only some rows state a clone size, as once, few, many or a class for expanded clones.

>TRBJ2-7|NA|TRBV7-6|TRBD2
TGTGCCACAGACCCCAAACTAGCGGGCTACGAGCAGTACTTC
CATDPKLAGYEQYF
>TRBJ1-3|NA|TRBV4-2|NA
TGTGCCAGCAGCCATGCCGGGACGGCCGCTCTTAGGACTGGAAACACCATATATTTT
CASSHAGTAALRTGNTIYF
>TRBJ2-1|few|TRBV9|NA
TGTGCCAGCAGCGTATCTGGAGACAATGAGCAGTTCTTC
CASSVSGDNEQFF
>TRBJ1-2|NA|TRBV12-3/TRBV12-4|TRBD1
TGTGCCAGCAGTTTTTCTGAGACAGGGGGTCGAAACTATGGCTACACCTTC
CASSFSETGGRNYGYTF
>TRBJ2-1|NA|TRBV24-1|TRBD1
TGTGCCACCAGTGATGTTCCCGGGACAGGGGTAGGTGAGCAGTTCTTC
CATSDVPGTGVGEQFF
>TRBJ2-3|NA|TRBV24-1|NA
TGTGCCACCAGTGACTCAGGGTCCACAGATACGCAGTATTTT
CATSDSGSTDTQYF
>TRBJ1-4|few|TRBV28|NA
TGTGCCAGCAGTACCAGGGCAACTAATGAAAAACTGTTTTTT
CASSTRATNEKLFF
>TRBJ1-1|few|TRBV19|NA
TGTGCCAGTAGTACGACTACAGGTTACACTGAAGCTTTCTTT
CASSTTTGYTEAFF
>TRBJ1-6|NA|TRBV7-2|NA
TGTGCCAGCAGCTTATCTGCGCGGTATAATTCACCCCTCCACTTT
CASSLSARYNSPLHF
>TRBJ2-1|NA|TRBV28|NA
TGTGCCAGCAGCCCAACCCCGACAGATTACAATGAGCAGTTCTTC
CASSPTPTDYNEQFF
>TRBJ2-2|NA|TRBV15|TRBD1
TGTGCCACCAGCAGAGGCAAGGGACAGGGGGCCGGGGAGCTGTTTTTT
CATSRGKGQGAGELFF
>TRBJ1-3|few|TRBV28|NA
TGTGCCAGCAGTGGTGGGACCCGATTGGGTATCTTTGGAAACACCATATATTTT
CASSGGTRLGIFGNTIYF
>TRBJ1-4|NA|TRBV19|NA
TGTGCCAGTAGTATCAACGGGCGAGGCGAAAAACTGTTTTTT
CASSINGRGEKLFF
>TRBJ2-7|NA|TRBV28|NA
TGTGCCAGCAGCCTAACGAAGTCCTACGAGCAGTACTTC
CASSLTKSYEQYF
>TRBJ1-1|NA|TRBV10-3|NA
TGTGCCATCAGTGGAGGTCTAAACACTGAAGCTTTCTTT
CAISGGLNTEAFF
>TRBJ2-5|many|TRBV7-2|NA
TGTGCCAGCAGCCCAGTGGGCTCAGGCGGTGAGACCCAGTACTTC
CASSPVGSGGETQYF
>TRBJ2-3|few|TRBV5-1|TRBD1
TGCGCCAGCAGCTGGACAGGGGGCAAAGATACGCAGTATTTT
CASSWTGGKDTQYF
>TRBJ2-7|few|TRBV5-1|TRBD1
TGCGCCAGCAGCGTTGGACAGGGCGGCCTCCACGAGCAGTACTTC
CASSVGQGGLHEQYF
>TRBJ1-4|many|TRBV7-2|NA
TGTGCCAGCAGCTTAAGGGACTCAACTAATGAAAAACTGTTTTTT
CASSLRDSTNEKLFF
>TRBJ1-2|NA|TRBV30|NA
TGTGCCTGGTCCCCCAGCGGGGGGAACTATGGCTACACCTTC
CAWSPSGGNYGYTF
>TRBJ1-1|once|TRBV28|NA
TGTGCCAGCAGTCAGGGACCCTTCACATCGACTTTGAACACTGAAGCTTTCTTT
CASSQGPFTSTLNTEAFF
>TRBJ2-1|NA|TRBV29-1|TRBD2
TGCAGCTCTCTTAAGGTAGCGGGAGCCAATGAGCAGTTCTTC
CSSLKVAGANEQFF
>TRBJ2-5|few|TRBV7-6|NA
TGTGCCAGCAGACCCACCCCGGGACGGCTAATGGAGACCCAGTACTTC
CASRPTPGRLMETQYF
>TRBJ2-7|few|TRBV28|NA
TGTGCCAGCAGTTCGCCTGGGGTATTCGAGCAGTACTTC
CASSSPGVFEQYF
>TRBJ1-1|NA|TRBV12-3/TRBV12-4|TRBD1
TGTGCCAGCAGTTGGGGGACAGGCACTGAAGCTTTCTTT
CASSWGTGTEAFF
>TRBJ2-7|NA|TRBV20-1|NA
TGCAGTGCTAGACCAGGAACCGCCTCCTACGAGCAGTACTTC
CSARPGTASYEQYF
>TRBJ1-1|NA|TRBV28|TRBD1
TGTGCCGGCAGGACAGGGCTGAACACTGAAGCTTTCTTT
CAGRTGLNTEAFF
>TRBJ2-3|few|TRBV12-3/TRBV12-4|TRBD2
TGTGCCAGCAGGACCGGGACTAGCGGGGGGACGGGGAGTACAGATACGCAGTATTTT
CASRTGTSGGTGSTDTQYF
>TRBJ2-7|few|TRBV10-2|NA
TGCGCCAGCAGTGAGTCGAGAGGGTCTTACGAGCAGTACTTC
CASSESRGSYEQYF
>TRBJ2-7|NA|TRBV29-1|NA
TGCAGCGTTAGCGGAACCTACGAGCAGTACTTC
CSVSGTYEQYF
>TRBJ2-3|NA|TRBV29-1|NA
TGCAGCGTTGAAGAAGGGCTGAGGGATACGCAGTATTTT
CSVEEGLRDTQYF